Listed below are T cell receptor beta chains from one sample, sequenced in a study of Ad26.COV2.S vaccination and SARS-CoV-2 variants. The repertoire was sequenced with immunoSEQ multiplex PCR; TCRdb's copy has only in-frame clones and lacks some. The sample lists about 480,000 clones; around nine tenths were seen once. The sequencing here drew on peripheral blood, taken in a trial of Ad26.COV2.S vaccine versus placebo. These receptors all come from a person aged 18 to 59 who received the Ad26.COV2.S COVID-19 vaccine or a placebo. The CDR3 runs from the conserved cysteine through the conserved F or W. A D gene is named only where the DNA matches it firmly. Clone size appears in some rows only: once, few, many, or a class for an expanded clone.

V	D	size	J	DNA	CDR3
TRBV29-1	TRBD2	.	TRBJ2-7	TGCAGCGGGGGGGAGGGCGAGCAGTACTTC	CSGGEGEQYF
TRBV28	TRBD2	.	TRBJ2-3	TGTGCCAGCAGTTTAACTAGCGCTAGAAGGGGCACAGATACGCAGTATTTT	CASSLTSARRGTDTQYF
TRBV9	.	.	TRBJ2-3	TGTGCCAGCAGCGCTTCTAGCAGAACTAGCACAGATACGCAGTATTTT	CASSASSRTSTDTQYF
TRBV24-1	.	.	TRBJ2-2	TGTGCCACCAGCCAGCCAGTGAACACCGGGGAGCTGTTTTTT	CATSQPVNTGELFF
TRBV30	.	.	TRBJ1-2	TGTGCCTGGAGTGGCGGGGGGGGCTATGGCTACACCTTC	CAWSGGGGYGYTF
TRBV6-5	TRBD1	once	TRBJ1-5	TGTGCCAGCAGTCGACAGGGTAGGGATCAGCCCCAGCATTTT	CASSRQGRDQPQHF
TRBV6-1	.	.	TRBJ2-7	TGTGCCAGCAGTGAAGGGGCGGGGCCCTACGAGCAGTACTTC	CASSEGAGPYEQYF
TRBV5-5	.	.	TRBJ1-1	TGTGCCAGCACCCAGGGGATTGGCACTGAAGCTTTCTTT	CASTQGIGTEAFF
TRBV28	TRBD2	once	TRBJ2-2	TGTGCCAGCAGTTCTCCTAGCGGGAGGGGGGCCGGGGAGCTGTTTTTT	CASSSPSGRGAGELFF
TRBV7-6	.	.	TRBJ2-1	TGTGCCAGCAGCTTAGGAGGGAACTCCTACAATGAGCAGTTCTTC	CASSLGGNSYNEQFF
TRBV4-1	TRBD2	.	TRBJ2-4	TGCGCCAGCAGCCCACTGGGACTAGCGGGAGCGATCATTCAGTACTTC	CASSPLGLAGAIIQYF
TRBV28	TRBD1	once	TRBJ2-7	TGTGCCAGCACTCCCGGCGGGACAGGGGGCTACGAGCAGTACTTC	CASTPGGTGGYEQYF
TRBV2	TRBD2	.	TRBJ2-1	TGTGCCAGCAGCGTATCACTAGCGGGAGAGCAGTTCTTC	CASSVSLAGEQFF
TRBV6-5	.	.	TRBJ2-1	TGTACCCTTGGGGAGAACAATGAGCAGTTCTTC	CTLGENNEQFF
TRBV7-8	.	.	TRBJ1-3	TGTGCCAGCAGCTTTATGTTGACAGGCCCAGGAAACACCATATATTTT	CASSFMLTGPGNTIYF
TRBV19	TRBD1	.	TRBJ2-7	TGTGCCAGTAGTTACAGGGGTGCCTACGAGCAGTACTTC	CASSYRGAYEQYF
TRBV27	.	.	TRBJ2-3	TGTGCCAGCAGTTTTGGAGGGAGGGGGGCAGATACGCAGTATTTT	CASSFGGRGADTQYF
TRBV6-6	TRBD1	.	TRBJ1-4	TGTGCCAGCAGTCGTTACAGGGGTAACGGTGGTGAAAAACTGTTTTTT	CASSRYRGNGGEKLFF
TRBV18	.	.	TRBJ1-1	TGTGCCAGCTCAGGAATTGTTGACGCTGAAGCTTTCTTT	CASSGIVDAEAFF
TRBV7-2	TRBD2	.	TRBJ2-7	TGTGCCAGCAGCTTAGGTCTCAGCGGGAGCCACGAGCAGTACTTC	CASSLGLSGSHEQYF
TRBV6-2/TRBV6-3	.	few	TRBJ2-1	TGTGCCAGCAGTTACCGCACAGGCAATGAGCAGTTCTTC	CASSYRTGNEQFF
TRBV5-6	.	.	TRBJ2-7	TGTGCCAGCGGGTCGGTGCTGGGGGAGCAGTACTTC	CASGSVLGEQYF
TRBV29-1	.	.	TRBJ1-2	TGCAGCGTTAGGACAGACTATGGCCACACCTTC	CSVRTDYGHTF
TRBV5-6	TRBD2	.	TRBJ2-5	TGTGCCAGCAGCTTGCAGGTAGCGGGGTACCAAGAGACCCAGTACTTC	CASSLQVAGYQETQYF
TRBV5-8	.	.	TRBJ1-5	TGTGCCAGCAGCTTCCCAGGGGGCAATCAGCCCCAGCATTTT	CASSFPGGNQPQHF
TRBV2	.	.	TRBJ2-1	TGTGCCAGCACCCTGAGTGGAGGGAGCTCCTACAATGAGCAGTTCTTC	CASTLSGGSSYNEQFF
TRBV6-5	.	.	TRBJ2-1	TGTGCCAGCAGTTACTCGATAGGCGGAGCGTACAATGAGCAGTTCTTC	CASSYSIGGAYNEQFF
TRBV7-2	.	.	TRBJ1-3	TGTGCCAGCAGTTGGGGCCAGGCTGGAAACACCATATATTTT	CASSWGQAGNTIYF
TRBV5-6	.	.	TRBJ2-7	TGTGCCAGCAGCTTGGGGCCGGGGGAGCAGTACTTC	CASSLGPGEQYF
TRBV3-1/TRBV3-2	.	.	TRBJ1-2	TGTGCCAGCAGCCATTACACACAGAAGCCCTATGGCTACACCTTC	CASSHYTQKPYGYTF
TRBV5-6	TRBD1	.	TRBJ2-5	TGTGCCAGCAGCTTGAAGGACAGGAGGTACCAAGAGACCCAGTACTTC	CASSLKDRRYQETQYF
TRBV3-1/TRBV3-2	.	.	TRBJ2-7	TGTGCCAGCAGCCCGTACAACCCGGGACAGGGACACGAGCGGGAGACCTACGAGCAGTACTTC	CASSPYNPGQGHERETYEQYF
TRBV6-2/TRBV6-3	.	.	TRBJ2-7	TGTGCCAGCAGTTACTCCGGACCTAGGTACGAGCAGTACTTC	CASSYSGPRYEQYF
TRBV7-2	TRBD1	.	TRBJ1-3	TGTGCCAGCAGCTTAGGGGACAGGGATAGAAACACCATATATTTT	CASSLGDRDRNTIYF
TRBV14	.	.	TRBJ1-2	TGTGCCAGCAGCCAAGAGAGGGGCAAGGGAGCTCGATATGGCTACACCTTC	CASSQERGKGARYGYTF
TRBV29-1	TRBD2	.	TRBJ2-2	TGCAGCGTGGACACTAGCGGCAACACCGGGGAGCTGTTTTTT	CSVDTSGNTGELFF
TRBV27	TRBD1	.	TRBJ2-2	TGTGCCAGCAGCGGAACAGGGGGCCTATCCGGGGAGCTGTTTTTT	CASSGTGGLSGELFF
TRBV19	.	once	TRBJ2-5	TGTGCCAGTAGTATTTGGGGCAGCCAAGAGACCCAGTACTTC	CASSIWGSQETQYF
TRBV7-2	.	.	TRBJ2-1	TGTGCCAGCAGCTTAGAGGGCCTCTCCTACAATGAGCAGTTCTTC	CASSLEGLSYNEQFF
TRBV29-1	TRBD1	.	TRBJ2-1	TGCAGCGTTGCTACAGATGGGACAGGCTCTCTCCAGTTCTTC	CSVATDGTGSLQFF
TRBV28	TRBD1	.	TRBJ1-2	TGTGCCAGCAGTTCGGGTGGGACAGGCCCTCCTAACTATGGCTACACCTTC	CASSSGGTGPPNYGYTF
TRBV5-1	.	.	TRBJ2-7	TGCGCCAGCAGCTTGGCCCTGAGCGCCGAGCAGTACTTC	CASSLALSAEQYF